This TCR beta chain was recovered during a study of shared clonotypes between healthy human individuals. General study points: Between several donors, naive CD4 clonotypes were shared at a level of around 4.8%.

The test was conducted at deep level. The protocol was immunoSEQ multiplex PCR, while the TCRdb copy is restricted to in-frame clones and leaves out a portion. The table records hundreds of thousands of clones, 92% of them present only once. Remarks on this clone: Its antigen remains unidentified.

CD45RO-negative, CCR7-positively selected cells formed the naive CD8 fraction, excluding terminally differentiated effector memory CD45RA+ cells. Donors had no recently reported acute infections or vaccinations and were HIV-negative. The sample consisted of naive CD8+ T cells sorted from blood. This TCR came from a young man in good health.

The CDR3 sequence is CASSIGGQSYEQYF. The CDR3 nucleotides are TGTGCCAGTAGTATAGGGGGACAGAGCTACGAGCAGTACTTC. The chain combines TRBV19 with TRBJ2-7, with TRBD1 identical over 7 bases. This CDR3 is built from 14 residues. V lost 1 base, J lost 3 bases, and 3 bases stayed unmatched. In germline, CDR1 is LNHDA, CDR2 SQIVND (reference sequence). Using reference TRBV19 and TRBJ2-7 for the parts outside the CDR3, the full variable domain is DGGITQSPKYLFRKEGQNVTLSCEQNLNHDAMYWYRQDPGQGLRLIYYSQIVNDFQKGDIAEGYSVSREKKESFPLTVTSAQKNPTAFYLCASSIGGQSYEQYFGPGTRLTVT.